The clone carrying this T cell receptor (beta chain) showed up many times. Using 32 V and 13 J primers, multiplex PCR amplified TCR beta CDR3. Each CDR3 protein is one row after TCRdb ran MiXCR on the multiplex PCR reads. Seen here are around 23,000 distinct CDR3 sequences, 25% to 35% observed once, and the top ten hold over 3.5%. Bulk tumor genomic DNA served as template, at roughly 600 ng per sample. Widely spaced biopsies, several per primary tumor, were obtained at surgery. Patients with untreated, newly diagnosed non-small cell lung cancer underwent curative surgery. This record comes from a study of immune heterogeneity within non-small cell lung tumors. Sequenced input: lung tumor tissue. The TCR was taken from a man aged 35 to 55 with non-small cell lung cancer.

In DNA form, the CDR3 reads TGTGCCAGAACAACCACCACAGGAACAGGGGTTCGAGGCAATGAGCAGTTCTTC. Protein product: CARTTTTGTGVRGNEQFF. V is TRBV2 and J is TRBJ2-1; 7 bases line up with TRBD1. CDR3 length equals 18 residues. After removal of 9 bases from V and 6 bases from J, the junction contained 23 bases not matched to a gene. Germline assignment: CDR1 SNHLY and CDR2 FYNNEI.